This entry lists 5 T cell receptor beta chains sequenced from one sample in a study of T-cell reconstitution after alpha-beta-depleted transplantation in children. A TCRbeta library incorporating unique molecular identifiers was prepared. TCRdb called the PCR reads again in MiXCR, with one record for every CDR3 protein. This sample has about 200,000 distinct CDR3 sequences, with about 8.4% found just once. The sequences come from PBMCs, mostly from graft donor cells, collected 360 days after TCRalphabeta/CD19-depleted stem cell transplant. The receptors originated from a male patient under 10 years old who had a stem cell transplant for acute myeloid leukemia, so the T cells may come from the graft donor.

This clonotype has ten or more counts. The chain employs TRBV12-3 or TRBV12-4 and TRBJ1-1, with D possibly being TRBD1 (5 bases). The CDR3 has 13 residues. Trimming shortened V by 4 bases and J by 3 bases, and 9 bases separated the two germline ends. CDR3 in amino acids: CASSWGRHTEAFF. As DNA, the CDR3 is TGTGCCAGCAGTTGGGGCCGGCACACTGAAGCTTTCTTT.

For this clonotype: The missing conserved phenylalanine or tryptophan at the end of this CDR3 makes a read error likely. The chain links TRBV7-2 to TRBJ2-3; D possibly corresponds to TRBD1 (5 bases). The V end lost 1 base, the J end lost 4 bases, and 9 bases lay between the germline ends. Germline CDR1 and CDR2: SGHTA and FQGNSA. CDR3 length: 14 residues. The CDR3 here is CASSLVGPPDTQYV. CDR3 nucleotide sequence: TGTGCCAGCAGCTTAGTGGGGCCCCCAGATACGCAGTATGTT.

J is TRBJ1-2 and V is TRBV6-2 or TRBV6-3, with TRBD1 identical over 9 bases. The CDR3 runs to 14 residues. The germline V gene has CDR1 MNHEY and CDR2 SVGEGT. V shed 4 bases, J shed 4 bases, and the junction held 4 bases outside the gene matches. CDR3 nucleotide sequence: TGTGCCAGCAGTTTCGACAGGGGGTCCTATGGCTACACCTTC. Amino acids: CASSFDRGSYGYTF.

This clonotype was found many times. V gene TRBV29-1 combines with J gene TRBJ2-5; D is perhaps TRBD1 or TRBD2 (5 bases each). In germline, CDR1 is SQVTM, CDR2 ANQGSEA. This CDR3 has 13 amino acids. V was clipped by 4 bases and J by 0 bases, with 9 bases between them. CDR3 nucleotides: TGCAGCGTTGTTGGGACGTACCAAGAGACCCAGTACTTC. It encodes CSVVGTYQETQYF.

The chain uses TRBV5-5 and TRBJ1-2, with D maybe TRBD1 (6 bases). This CDR3 region has 15 residues. Germline V gene sequence: CDR1 SGHKS, CDR2 YYEKEE (reference sequence). V gave up 4 bases and J gave up 3 bases, with 16 bases separating them. In DNA, the CDR3 is TGTGCCAGCAGCCTTTTGACAGGCGGCGACTATGGCTACACCTTC. It is translated as CASSLLTGGDYGYTF.